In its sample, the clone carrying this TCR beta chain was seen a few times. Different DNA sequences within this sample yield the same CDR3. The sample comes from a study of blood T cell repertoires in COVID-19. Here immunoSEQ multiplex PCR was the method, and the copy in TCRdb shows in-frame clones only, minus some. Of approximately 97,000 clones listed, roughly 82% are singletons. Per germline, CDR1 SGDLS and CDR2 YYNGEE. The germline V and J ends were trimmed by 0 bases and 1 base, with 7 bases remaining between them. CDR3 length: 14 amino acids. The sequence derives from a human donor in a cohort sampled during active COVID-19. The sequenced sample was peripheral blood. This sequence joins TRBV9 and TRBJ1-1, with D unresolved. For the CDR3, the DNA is TGTGCCAGCAGCGTAGGGGCAGAGAACACTGAAGCTTTCTTT. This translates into CASSVGAENTEAFF.